Only one count was recorded for the clone carrying this T cell receptor (beta chain). Its target is unknown. Primers used in a second PCR of roughly 6 to 11 cycles were a sample-barcoded 5' primer and a J-beta primer mix. TCRdb re-derived calls from the 5' RACE reads in MiXCR, one entry per CDR3 protein. The sample carries about 1.4 million distinct CDR3 sequences, approximately 63% recorded once. Isolation of PBMCs gave at least 7 million cells per sample. This sample is part of a study of blood T cells in healthy people across ages. General study points: A greater number of naive CD4+ cells and higher diversity distinguished long-lived donors from aged donors.

Germline CDR1 reads MNHNS; CDR2 reads SASEGT. CDR3 length equals 16 residues. Trimming cost V 2 bases and J 4 bases, with 17 bases left between them. This receptor was obtained from a young man in good health. Sequenced sample: blood. This sequence joins TRBV6-1 and TRBJ1-1; D is ambiguous. The DNA of the CDR3 is TGTGCCAGCAGTGAACACGCGGGGTTTTCGGTCACTGAAGCTTTCTTT. Its translation is CASSEHAGFSVTEAFF.